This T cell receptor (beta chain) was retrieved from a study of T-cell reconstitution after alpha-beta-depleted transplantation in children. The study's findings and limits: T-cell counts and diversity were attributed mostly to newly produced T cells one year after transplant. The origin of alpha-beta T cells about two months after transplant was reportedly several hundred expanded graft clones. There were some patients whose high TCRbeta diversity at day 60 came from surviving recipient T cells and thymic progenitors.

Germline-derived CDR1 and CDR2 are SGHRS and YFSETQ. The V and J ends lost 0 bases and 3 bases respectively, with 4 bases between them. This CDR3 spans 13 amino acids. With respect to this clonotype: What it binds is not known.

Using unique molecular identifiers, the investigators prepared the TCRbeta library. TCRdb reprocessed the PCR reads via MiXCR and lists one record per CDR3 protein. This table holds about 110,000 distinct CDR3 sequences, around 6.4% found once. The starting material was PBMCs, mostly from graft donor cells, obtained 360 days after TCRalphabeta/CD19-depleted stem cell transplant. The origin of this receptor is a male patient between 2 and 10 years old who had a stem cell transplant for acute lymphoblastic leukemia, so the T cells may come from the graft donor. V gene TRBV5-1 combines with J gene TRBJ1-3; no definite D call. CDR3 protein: CASSLEIGNTIYF. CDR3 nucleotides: TGCGCCAGCAGCTTGGAGATTGGAAACACCATATATTTT.